There are a few counts of the clone carrying this T cell receptor beta chain. Its specificity is not known. Sample time point: newly diagnosed GD, antithyroid drugs for less than 3 months. PBMCs were the source of the RNA used for TCR sequencing. As collected, the peripheral blood samples measured approximately 10 milliliters each and went into EDTA tubes. The TCR beta library used iRepertoire HTBI primers with Arm-PCR amplification of CDR3. Using its own MiXCR run on the multiplex PCR reads, TCRdb lists one record per CDR3 protein. Among roughly 420,000 distinct CDR3 sequences, about 14% were seen once, and the ten largest hold around a sixth. These data originate in a study of regulatory T cells in long-lasting Graves disease. Trimming removed 4 bases at V and 1 base at J, with 11 bases between. The germline CDR1 and CDR2 sequences are ENHRY and SYGVKD. The length of the CDR3 is 15 residues. Study-level findings and limits: It was in persistent disease that TRBV28, TRBJ1-2 and TRBJ2-5 were favored.

This sample was also put to use in a study of T cells in Graves' hyperthyroidism and ophthalmopathy. This second study notes: A lack of ophthalmopathy progression within 18 months defined stable Graves' hyperthyroidism. Orbital computed tomography, thyroid ultrasound, serum thyroxine and TRAb, and clinical symptoms together informed the diagnoses.

Material: peripheral blood mononuclear cells (PBMCs), obtained at new diagnosis, from a patient treated with antithyroid drugs. This receptor was obtained from a woman aged 50 to 60 with Graves disease. J is TRBJ1-5 and V is TRBV10-3, with unresolved D. The CDR3: CAISGEGLSNQPQHF. The DNA for the CDR3 is TGTGCCATCAGTGGTGAGGGTTTGAGCAATCAGCCCCAGCATTTT.